The T cell receptor (beta chain) under discussion was sequenced for a study of patients and donors after allogeneic stem cell transplantation. Germline V gene sequence: CDR1 ENHRY, CDR2 SYGVKD. The length of the CDR3 is 13 residues. Trimming took 4 bases from V and 6 from J, leaving 10 bases between them. This clonotype was counted once. TCRdb analysed the RT-PCR reads with MiXCR anew, one entry per CDR3 protein. Of 150,000 to 200,000 distinct CDR3 sequences in the sample, roughly 24% were seen once. Sequenced: blood, either unsorted or a sorted T cell fraction (not recorded which). This clonotype was obtained from a human donor who was either an allogeneic HSCT recipient or a stem cell or donor lymphocyte infusion donor (not recorded which). It is not recorded whose cells these are; they may come from a transplant donor. The rearrangement uses TRBV10-3 and TRBJ2-1, with D possibly matching TRBD2 (6 bases). CDR3 sequence: CAISGTGGNEQFF. As DNA, the CDR3 is TGTGCCATCAGTGGGACCGGGGGCAATGAGCAGTTCTTC.